This is a list of T cell receptor beta chains from one sample in a study of blood T cell repertoires in COVID-19. The protocol was immunoSEQ multiplex PCR, while the TCRdb copy is restricted to in-frame clones and leaves out a portion. The sample consists of roughly 310,000 clones, roughly 90% of them appearing once. Specimen: peripheral blood. The receptor set was obtained from a woman aged 50 to 60 with active or convalescent COVID-19. Each CDR3 is given with its conserved first and last residue. Each record gives: J gene, D gene, V gene, clone size, CDR3 DNA, CDR3 protein. A D gene is named only where the DNA matches it firmly. Clone sizes are given selectively: once, few, many, or a class where the clone is expanded.

TRBJ2-7,TRBD2,TRBV6-2/TRBV6-3,-,TGTGCCAGCAGTTTTCCGGGGGGTTATGTAGCGGGGACCTCCTACGAGCAGTACTTC,CASSFPGGYVAGTSYEQYF
TRBJ2-1,TRBD1,TRBV6-4,once,TGTGCCAGCAGTTTAAGGACAGGGGGGTACAATGAGCAGTTCTTC,CASSLRTGGYNEQFF
TRBJ1-4,-,TRBV10-3,-,TGTGCCATCAGTGAGGGGGGGACTCTGGAGGAAAAACTGTTTTTT,CAISEGGTLEEKLFF
TRBJ1-5,-,TRBV5-4,-,TGTGCCACTCACCCGGGGGGAAGCAATCAGCCCCAGCATTTT,CATHPGGSNQPQHF
TRBJ2-7,-,TRBV11-2,-,TGTGCCAGCAGTTTTAATTTTCGGGGTAGCTACGAGCAGTACTTC,CASSFNFRGSYEQYF
TRBJ2-1,-,TRBV30,-,TGTGCCTGGAGGGTCCCTAACGTCGGTGAGCAGTTCTTC,CAWRVPNVGEQFF
TRBJ1-2,TRBD1,TRBV23-1,few,TGCGCCAGCAGTCAATTGGGGGGATCGGACAGGGAGAGTTCCAACTATGGCTACACCTTC,CASSQLGGSDRESSNYGYTF
TRBJ2-5,-,TRBV5-1,-,TGCGCCAGCAGCTTGGCGGTCTTCAGCCTAGTCGGGGAGACCCAGTACTTC,CASSLAVFSLVGETQYF
TRBJ2-5,TRBD1,TRBV19,-,TGTGCCAGTAGCCGGGACAGCCAAGAGACCCAGTACTTC,CASSRDSQETQYF
TRBJ2-1,TRBD1,TRBV24-1,-,TGTGCCACCAGTGACCCCGGACAGGGGGATCACAATGAGCAGTTCTTC,CATSDPGQGDHNEQFF
TRBJ2-7,TRBD2,TRBV18,-,TGTGCCAGCTCACTTCAGACTAGCGGGAGCTCCTACGAGCAGTACTTC,CASSLQTSGSSYEQYF
TRBJ2-2,-,TRBV24-1,-,TGTGCCACCAGCGCAGGGTCGCCGTGGAGCGGGGAGCTGTTTTTT,CATSAGSPWSGELFF
TRBJ1-1,-,TRBV29-1,-,TGCAGCGTTGGTCACCGGACAACTACAAACACTGAAGCTTTCTTT,CSVGHRTTTNTEAFF
TRBJ1-1,-,TRBV10-3,-,TGTGCCATCAAGACGTCAGGCCCGAACACTGAAGCTTTCTTT,CAIKTSGPNTEAFF
TRBJ1-1,-,TRBV5-6,once,TGTGCCAGCAGCTTGTGGGGCCTGAACACTGAAGCTTTCTTT,CASSLWGLNTEAFF
TRBJ2-7,-,TRBV28,-,TGTGCCAGCAGTTCCGGAGGGACGCGCGACGAGCAGTACTTC,CASSSGGTRDEQYF
TRBJ1-2,-,TRBV4-1,few,TGCGCCAGCAGCCAAGTCCGCGGACAGCTCTATGGCTACACCTTC,CASSQVRGQLYGYTF
TRBJ2-7,TRBD2,TRBV2,-,TGTGCCAGCAGTGACACTAGCGGACCCTACGAGCAGTACTTC,CASSDTSGPYEQYF
TRBJ1-3,TRBD1,TRBV9,few,TGTGCCAGCAGCGCTAGCCAGGGGGTTCACACCATATATTTT,CASSASQGVHTIYF
TRBJ1-2,TRBD1,TRBV5-1,few,TGCGCCAGCAGCTCCGGGACAGCAGCTAACTATGGCTACACCTTC,CASSSGTAANYGYTF
TRBJ2-7,TRBD1,TRBV30,-,TGTGCCGGAAAGGGACAGGGGTATGACGAGCAGTACTTC,CAGKGQGYDEQYF
TRBJ2-1,-,TRBV20-1,-,TGCAGTGCTAGGACTAGTATTGAGCAGTTCTTC,CSARTSIEQFF
TRBJ2-3,TRBD2,TRBV6-1,-,TGTGCCAGCAGTGAAACCCTAGCGGGGGGCCTGGATACGCAGTATTTT,CASSETLAGGLDTQYF
TRBJ1-6,TRBD1,TRBV9,-,TGTGCCAGCAGCCCAACCCCAGGGGGCGAAAATTCACCCCTCCACTTT,CASSPTPGGENSPLHF
TRBJ2-7,TRBD2,TRBV15,-,TGTGCCACCAGCAGATCCACCCTGACTAGCGGGACCCCGTACGAGCAGTACTTC,CATSRSTLTSGTPYEQYF
TRBJ2-3,TRBD1,TRBV15,-,TGTGCCACCAGCAGGACAGGGGGTAAGACAGATACGCAGTATTTT,CATSRTGGKTDTQYF
TRBJ1-4,-,TRBV7-6,-,TGTGCCAGCAGCTTAGAACGTTGGGGACAAAGGGAAAAACTGTTTTTT,CASSLERWGQREKLFF
TRBJ2-3,TRBD2,TRBV4-2,-,TGTGCCAGCAGCCAAGATGAGTCGGGGGGGAGCACAGATACGCAGTATTTT,CASSQDESGGSTDTQYF
TRBJ1-1,-,TRBV6-5,-,TGTGCCAGCCTAGGGGGTTTAAAGAACACTGAAGCTTTCTTT,CASLGGLKNTEAFF
TRBJ2-7,-,TRBV5-6,once,TGTGCCAGCAGCTTAGCGGTCTCCTACGAGCAGTACTTC,CASSLAVSYEQYF
TRBJ2-5,-,TRBV9,-,TGTGCCAGCTTTAGGTTCACGGGTGGGCAAGAGACCCAGTACTTC,CASFRFTGGQETQYF
TRBJ2-7,TRBD1,TRBV19,-,TGTGCCAGTAGCCGGGACAGGTCTTTACCCTACGAGCAGTACTTC,CASSRDRSLPYEQYF
TRBJ1-2,-,TRBV19,once,TGTGCCAGTAGTATCTCAGAGCTGATGTGGGCAGACAAATCTAACTATGGCTACACCTTC,CASSISELMWADKSNYGYTF
TRBJ2-1,TRBD2,TRBV5-1,-,TGCGCCAGCAGCTTCCCTAGCGGGGGGTCCTACAATGAGCAGTTCTTC,CASSFPSGGSYNEQFF
TRBJ2-2,TRBD1,TRBV25-1,-,TGTGCCAGCAGTGTACAGGGGCCGGGGGAGCTGTTTTTT,CASSVQGPGELFF
TRBJ2-1,TRBD2,TRBV7-3,-,TGTGCCAGCAGCTTAACGTTTATACCGGGACTAGCGGGAGCTGAGCAGTTCTTC,CASSLTFIPGLAGAEQFF
TRBJ2-7,-,TRBV6-5,-,TGTGCCAGCAGGGCTCAACCGTCCTCCTACGAGCAGTACTTC,CASRAQPSSYEQYF
TRBJ2-3,TRBD1,TRBV24-1,once,TGTGCCACCAGTGATACCCGGGACAGATGGGGAGATACGCAGTATTTT,CATSDTRDRWGDTQYF
TRBJ2-1,TRBD2,TRBV9,-,TGTGCCAGCAGCCCCGGGACTAGCGGGGCGCAGGGTGAGCAGTTCTTC,CASSPGTSGAQGEQFF
TRBJ1-5,-,TRBV20-1,-,TGCAGTGCTAGTACCCCCCTAGATAGCAATCAGCCCCAGCATTTT,CSASTPLDSNQPQHF
TRBJ2-7,TRBD2,TRBV9,-,TGTGCCAGCAGCGCGGGGGGGGCAGACAGCTCCTACGAGCAGTACTTC,CASSAGGADSSYEQYF
TRBJ2-2,TRBD2,TRBV7-6,-,TGTGCCAGCAGCGCTAGAACTAGCGGGGCCGCCCTGAACACCGGGGAGCTGTTTTTT,CASSARTSGAALNTGELFF
TRBJ2-5,TRBD1,TRBV5-1,-,TGCGCCAGCAGCCACGGACAGGGGGCACGGGAGACCCAGTACTTC,CASSHGQGARETQYF
TRBJ1-2,TRBD1,TRBV4-3,-,TGCGCCAGCAGCCAAGTGGACAGGGACTATGGCTACACCTTC,CASSQVDRDYGYTF
TRBJ1-1,TRBD1,TRBV6-5,-,TGTGCCAGCAGTACAGGGGGCAGTGTTGAAGCTTTCTTT,CASSTGGSVEAFF
TRBJ2-5,-,TRBV28,-,TGTGCCAGCAGTTTTAGCAGGGGCCAAGAGACCCAGTACTTC,CASSFSRGQETQYF
TRBJ1-2,TRBD1,TRBV9,few,TGTGCCAGCAGCGCTAGGGGGCGAGACTATGGCTACACCTTC,CASSARGRDYGYTF
TRBJ2-1,TRBD2,TRBV5-1,-,TGCGCCACCTCGAGGGAGGGTACATCCTACAATGAGCAGTTCTTC,CATSREGTSYNEQFF
TRBJ1-5,-,TRBV3-1/TRBV3-2,-,TGTGCCAAAATCCGGCGGGTTTTGGGCCAGCATTTT,CAKIRRVLGQHF
TRBJ1-5,TRBD1,TRBV30,few,TGTGCCTGGAGTAGGACAGGCGTTAATCAGCCCCAGCATTTT,CAWSRTGVNQPQHF
TRBJ2-3,TRBD2,TRBV3-1/TRBV3-2,-,TGTGCCAGCAGCCCACCGACTAGCGGGTGGGCAGATACGCAGTATTTT,CASSPPTSGWADTQYF
TRBJ1-2,-,TRBV4-2,-,TGTGCCAGCAGCCAAGATAGGGGGACGCCGTACTATGGCTACACCTTC,CASSQDRGTPYYGYTF